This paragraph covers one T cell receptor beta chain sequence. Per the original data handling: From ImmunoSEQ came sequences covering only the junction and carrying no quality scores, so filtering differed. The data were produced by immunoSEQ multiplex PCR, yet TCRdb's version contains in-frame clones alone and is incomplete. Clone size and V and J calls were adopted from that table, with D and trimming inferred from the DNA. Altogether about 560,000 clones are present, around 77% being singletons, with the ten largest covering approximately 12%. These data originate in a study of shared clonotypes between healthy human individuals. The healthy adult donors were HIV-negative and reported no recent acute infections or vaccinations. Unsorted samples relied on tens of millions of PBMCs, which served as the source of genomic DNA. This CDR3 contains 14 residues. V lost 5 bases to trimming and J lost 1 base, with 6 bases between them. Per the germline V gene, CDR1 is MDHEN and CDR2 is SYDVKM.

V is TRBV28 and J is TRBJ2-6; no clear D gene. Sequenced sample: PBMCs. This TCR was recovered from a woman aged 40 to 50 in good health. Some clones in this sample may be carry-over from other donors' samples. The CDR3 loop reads CASSVQSGANVLTF. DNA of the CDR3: TGTGCCAGCAGTGTCCAATCTGGGGCCAACGTCCTGACTTTC.